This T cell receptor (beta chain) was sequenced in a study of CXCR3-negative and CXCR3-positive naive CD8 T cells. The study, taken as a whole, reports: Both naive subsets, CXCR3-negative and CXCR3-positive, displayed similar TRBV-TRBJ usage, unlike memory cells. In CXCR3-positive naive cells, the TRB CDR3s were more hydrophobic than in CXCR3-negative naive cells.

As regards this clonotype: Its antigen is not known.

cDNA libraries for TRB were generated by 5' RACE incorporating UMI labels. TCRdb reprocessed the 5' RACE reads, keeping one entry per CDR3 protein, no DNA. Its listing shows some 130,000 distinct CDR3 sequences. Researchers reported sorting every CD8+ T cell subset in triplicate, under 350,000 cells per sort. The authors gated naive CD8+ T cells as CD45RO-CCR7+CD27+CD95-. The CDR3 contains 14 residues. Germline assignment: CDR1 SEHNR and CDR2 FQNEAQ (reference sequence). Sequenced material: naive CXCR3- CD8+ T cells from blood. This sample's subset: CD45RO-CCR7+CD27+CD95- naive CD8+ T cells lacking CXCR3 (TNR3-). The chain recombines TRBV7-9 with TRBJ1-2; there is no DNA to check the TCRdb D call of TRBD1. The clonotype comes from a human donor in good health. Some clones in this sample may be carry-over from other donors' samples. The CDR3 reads CASIRGPDSYGYTF.